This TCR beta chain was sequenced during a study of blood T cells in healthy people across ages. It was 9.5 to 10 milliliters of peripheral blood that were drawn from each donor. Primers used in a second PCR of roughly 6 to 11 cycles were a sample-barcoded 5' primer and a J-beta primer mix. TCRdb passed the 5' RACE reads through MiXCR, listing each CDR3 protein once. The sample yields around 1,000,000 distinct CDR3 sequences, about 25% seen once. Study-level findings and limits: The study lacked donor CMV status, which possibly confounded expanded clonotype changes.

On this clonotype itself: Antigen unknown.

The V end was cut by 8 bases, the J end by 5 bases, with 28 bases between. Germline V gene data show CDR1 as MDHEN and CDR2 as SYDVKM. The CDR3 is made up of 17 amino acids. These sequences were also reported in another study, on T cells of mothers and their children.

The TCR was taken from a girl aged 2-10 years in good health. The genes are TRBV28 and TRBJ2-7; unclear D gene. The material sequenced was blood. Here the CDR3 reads CASSPIIPNIEIDEQYF. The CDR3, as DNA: TGTGCCAGCTCACCCATTATACCTAACATCGAAATCGACGAGCAGTACTTC.